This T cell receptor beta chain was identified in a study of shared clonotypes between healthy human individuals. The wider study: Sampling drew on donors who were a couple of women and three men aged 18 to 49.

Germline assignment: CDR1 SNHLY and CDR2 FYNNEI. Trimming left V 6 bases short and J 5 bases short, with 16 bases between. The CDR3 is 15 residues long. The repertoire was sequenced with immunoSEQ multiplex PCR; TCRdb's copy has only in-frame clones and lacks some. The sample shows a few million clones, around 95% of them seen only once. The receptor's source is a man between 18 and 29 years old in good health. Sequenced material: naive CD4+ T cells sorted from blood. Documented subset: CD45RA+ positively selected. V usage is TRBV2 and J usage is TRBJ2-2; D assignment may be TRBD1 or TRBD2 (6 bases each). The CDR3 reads CASSRGTKSTGELFF. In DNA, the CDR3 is TGTGCCAGCAGCCGCGGGACAAAGAGTACCGGGGAGCTGTTTTTT.